This T cell receptor beta chain is from a study of OX40 agonist ivuxolimab in advanced cancers. As regards this clone: Its antigen remains unidentified.

This table comes from immunoSEQ multiplex PCR, and its TCRdb copy is limited to in-frame clones, with some not included. This sample has about 23,000 clones, with nearly 85% found just once. Study-level results: Relatively little clonal expansion, among the lowest observed, appeared in partial responders at 0.1-3.0 mg/kg. Among expanded peripheral T cells, antigen specificity went undetermined.

V was pared by 4 bases and J by 8 bases, with 12 bases between. The CDR3 is made up of 12 amino acids. CDR1 and CDR2 from the germline V gene are SGDLS and YYNGEE. If patients had autoimmune disease history or systemic immunosuppression, they were excluded. Researchers took blood at baseline, on cycle 4 day 1, and on cycle 7 day 1. The TCR comes from an adult with an advanced solid tumor such as melanoma, head and neck, liver or kidney cancer. The rearrangement links TRBV9 to TRBJ1-2, with unresolved D. The sample here was CD4+ or CD8+ T cells sorted from blood, taken in a trial of the OX40 agonist ivuxolimab. CDR3 bases: TGTGCCAGCAGCCCCCCCGGAGGAGGCTACACCTTC. The encoded protein is CASSPPGGGYTF.